This TCR beta chain was captured by sequencing in a study of OX40 agonist ivuxolimab in advanced cancers. Turning to the study itself: Patients received ivuxolimab, an agonistic anti-OX40 (CD134) antibody. Three patients, one with hepatocellular carcinoma and two with cutaneous melanoma, responded partially.

With autoimmune disease history or systemic immunosuppression, patients were excluded. Germline assignment: CDR1 SNHLY and CDR2 FYNNEI. This CDR3 contains 15 residues. Trimming took 6 bases from V and 0 from J, leaving 15 bases between them. Points from the study as a whole: With doses of 0.1 to 3.0 mg/kg, CD4+ and CD8+ blood T cells had undergone clonal expansion by week 6.

Assay used: immunoSEQ multiplex PCR; TCRdb lists only in-frame clones, some missing. The table includes about 36,000 clones, under 90% detected once. Worth noting for this clone: Its specificity is not known.

This chain joins TRBV2 and TRBJ2-7, with a possible D match to TRBD1 (6 bases). This receptor was obtained from an adult with an advanced solid tumor such as melanoma, head and neck, liver or kidney cancer. This material consisted of CD4+ or CD8+ T cells sorted from blood, taken in a trial of the OX40 agonist ivuxolimab. The CDR3 sequence is CASRTEGGPSYEQYF. CDR3 sequence (DNA): TGTGCCAGCAGGACGGAAGGGGGTCCCTCCTACGAGCAGTACTTC.